The next 6 T cell receptor beta chains were all read from a single sample in a study of cytomegalovirus exposure and HLA in healthy donors. The PCR had 60 Vbeta and 13 Jbeta primers. Method: immunoSEQ multiplex PCR; TCRdb's copy keeps in-frame clones and lacks some. The sample has about 140,000 clones, 70% to 80% seen once; the top ten hold around 4.9%. The sequenced sample was PBMCs. These receptors all stem from a male donor in good health and CMV-seronegative.

This clone was observed once. The chain couples TRBV6-5 to TRBJ2-1; D may be TRBD2 (5 bases). The germline gives CDR1 MNHEY, CDR2 SVGAGI. The CDR3 is 11 residues long. Trimming took 2 bases from V and 14 from J, leaving 10 bases between them. CDR3 sequence: CASSYAAEEFF. The CDR3 DNA is TGTGCCAGCAGTTACGCAGCGGAGGAGTTCTTC.

This chain links TRBV4-1 with TRBJ1-4, with 11 positions matching TRBD1. Trimming removed 1 base from V and 7 bases from J; junction bases left unmatched: 5. This CDR3 has 16 amino acids. Per germline, CDR1 MGHRA and CDR2 YSYEKL. The CDR3 DNA follows: TGCGCCAGCAGCCAAGCCCCGGGACAGGGGGGTGAAAAACTGTTTTTT. This translates into CASSQAPGQGGEKLFF.

This rearrangement joins TRBV27 to TRBJ2-7; D possibly corresponds to TRBD2 (5 bases). V lost 5 bases and J 4 bases, leaving 15 bases between the germline ends. The length of the CDR3 is 14 residues. Germline loops: CDR1 MNHEY, CDR2 SMNVEV (reference sequence). DNA for the CDR3: TGTGCCAGCAGTCCAGCCAGTCCGGGGTACGAGCAGTACTTC. As protein: CASSPASPGYEQYF.

V gene TRBV6-5 combines with J gene TRBJ2-7; D unresolved. The CDR3 contains 14 residues. CDR1 is MNHEY and CDR2 is SVGAGI in the germline V gene. Trimming pared 4 bases from V and 5 bases from J, leaving 15 bases between. The DNA for the CDR3 is TGTGCCAGCAGTTCAGCTAGTATTTCGGACGAGCAGTACTTC. Translating gives CASSSASISDEQYF.

The chain is built from TRBV7-6 and TRBJ2-3, with D perhaps TRBD1 (5 bases). V lost 4 bases and J 4 bases, leaving 12 bases between the germline ends. This CDR3 spans 14 amino acids. Germline V lookup: CDR1 SGHVS, CDR2 FNYEAQ. The CDR3 coding sequence is TGTGCCAGCAGCTCGACCTGGGGCTCAGATACGCAGTATTTT. Encoded protein: CASSSTWGSDTQYF.

V and J are TRBV6-5 and TRBJ1-3; D is ambiguous. This CDR3 contains 15 residues. Germline lookup yields CDR1 MNHEY and CDR2 SVGAGI. Trimming stripped 3 bases from V and 4 bases from J, with 13 bases between. CDR3 loop: CASSYAGIGGNTIYF. CDR3 bases: TGTGCCAGCAGTTATGCAGGCATCGGCGGAAACACCATATATTTT.